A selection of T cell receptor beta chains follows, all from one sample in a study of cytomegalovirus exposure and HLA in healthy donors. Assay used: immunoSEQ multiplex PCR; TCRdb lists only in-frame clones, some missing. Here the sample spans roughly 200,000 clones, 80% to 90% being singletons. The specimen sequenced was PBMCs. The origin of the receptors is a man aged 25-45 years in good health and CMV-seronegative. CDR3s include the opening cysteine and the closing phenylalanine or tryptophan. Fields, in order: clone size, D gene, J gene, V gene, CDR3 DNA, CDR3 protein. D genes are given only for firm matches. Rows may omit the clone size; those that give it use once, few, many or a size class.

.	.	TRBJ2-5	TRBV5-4	TGTGCCAGCAGCTCTGGGGTGGGGGAGGCCCAGTACTTC	CASSSGVGEAQYF
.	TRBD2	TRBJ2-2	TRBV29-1	TGCAGCGTTAGGACTAGCGGGACCGGGGAGCTGTTTTTT	CSVRTSGTGELFF
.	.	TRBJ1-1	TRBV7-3	TGTGCCAGCAGCTTAACCCAGAACACTGAAGCTTTCTTT	CASSLTQNTEAFF
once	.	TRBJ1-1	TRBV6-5	TGTGCCAGCAGTTACTCCCCCTATAGAGCCGCTTTCTTT	CASSYSPYRAAFF
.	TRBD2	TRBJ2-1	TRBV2	TGTGCCAGCAGTGACCCGGGACTAGCGGGGGGTGAGCAGTTCTTC	CASSDPGLAGGEQFF
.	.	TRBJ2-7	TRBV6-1	TGTGCCAGCAGTGCCACAGGGCATTCCTCCTACGAGCAGTACTTC	CASSATGHSSYEQYF
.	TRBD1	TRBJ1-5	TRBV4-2	TGTGCCAGCAGCCAAGCCGGGACAGGGTCTAAGCCCCAGCATTTT	CASSQAGTGSKPQHF
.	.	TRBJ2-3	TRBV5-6	TGTGCCAGCAGCTTCGAGGGAGTTATCGGAAGGATACCCACAGATACGCAGTATTTT	CASSFEGVIGRIPTDTQYF
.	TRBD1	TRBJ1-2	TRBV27	TGTGCCAGCAGTGAATCGGGACAGCCGATCTCCTATGGCTACACCTTC	CASSESGQPISYGYTF
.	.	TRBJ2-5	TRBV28	TGTGCCAGCAGTTTCATTAACATACACCAACGCCAAGAGACCCAGTACTTC	CASSFINIHQRQETQYF
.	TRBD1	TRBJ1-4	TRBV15	TGTGCCACCAGCGGTACGGGGACAGGCCTCACAACTAATGAAAAACTGTTTTTT	CATSGTGTGLTTNEKLFF
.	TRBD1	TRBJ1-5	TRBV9	TGTGCCAGCAGCGCCGGGACAGGGAGCAATCAGCCCCAGCATTTT	CASSAGTGSNQPQHF
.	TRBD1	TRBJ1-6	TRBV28	TGTGCCAGCAGTTTATGGGGGACAGGGTCCTATAATTCACCCCTCCACTTT	CASSLWGTGSYNSPLHF
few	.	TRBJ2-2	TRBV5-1	TGCGCCAGCAGCTTGGTCGGGATCCCCCCAAACACCGGGGAGCTGTTTTTT	CASSLVGIPPNTGELFF
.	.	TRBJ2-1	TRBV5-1	TGCGCCAGCAGCTTGACTAGCACCAATGAGCAGTTCTTC	CASSLTSTNEQFF
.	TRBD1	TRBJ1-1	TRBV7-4	TGTGCCAGCCCAGGGGGCCTCACTGAAGCTTTCTTT	CASPGGLTEAFF
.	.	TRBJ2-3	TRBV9	TGTGCCAGCAGCGCGGGGGATAGAAGCACAGATACGCAGTATTTT	CASSAGDRSTDTQYF
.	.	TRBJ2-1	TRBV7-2	TGTGCCAGCAGCTTAAGGTCCCAGGGGTTTAATGAGCAGTTCTTC	CASSLRSQGFNEQFF
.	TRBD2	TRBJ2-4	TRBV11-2	TGTGCCAGCAGCTTAGAACTAGCGGGGGTCAAAAACATTCAGTACTTC	CASSLELAGVKNIQYF
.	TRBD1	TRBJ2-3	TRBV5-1	TGCGCCAGCAGCTTAGGGGGCGTAACAGATACGCAGTATTTT	CASSLGGVTDTQYF
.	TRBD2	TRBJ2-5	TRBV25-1	TGTGCCAGCAGAAGCGGGGCTAAAGAGACCCAGTACTTC	CASRSGAKETQYF
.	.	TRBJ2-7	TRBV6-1	TGTGCCAGCAGTGAATATCAAGTGGGGACTTACGAGCAGTACTTC	CASSEYQVGTYEQYF
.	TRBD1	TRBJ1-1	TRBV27	TGTGCCAGCAGTTCCCGGAGGACAGGGGCGAACACTGAAGCTTTCTTT	CASSSRRTGANTEAFF
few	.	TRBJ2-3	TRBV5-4	TGTGCCAGCAGCTTGGATCAGGGCACGACAGATACGCAGTATTTT	CASSLDQGTTDTQYF
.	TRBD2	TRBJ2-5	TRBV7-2	TGTGCCAGCAGCTTGGCTGGGACTAGCGGAAAAGAGACCCAGTACTTC	CASSLAGTSGKETQYF
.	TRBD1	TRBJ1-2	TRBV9	TGTGCCAGCAGCGTAGGGGACAGCGAAGCCTATGGCTACACCTTC	CASSVGDSEAYGYTF
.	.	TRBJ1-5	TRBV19	TGTGCCAGTAGATGGGGAGGAACAGGCGGCAATCAGCCCCAGCATTTT	CASRWGGTGGNQPQHF
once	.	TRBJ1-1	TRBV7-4	TGTGCCAGCAGCTTCCGGTTATGGAACACTGAAGCTTTCTTT	CASSFRLWNTEAFF
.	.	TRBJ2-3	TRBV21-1	TGTGCCAGCAGCAATGGTCGGCGGGGCGGGGCCCCAGATACGCAGTATTTT	CASSNGRRGGAPDTQYF
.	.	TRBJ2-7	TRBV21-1	TGTGCCAGCAGCAAGGGGACAAGACCTTACGAGCAGTACTTC	CASSKGTRPYEQYF
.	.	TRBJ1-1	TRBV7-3	TGTGCCAGCAGCTTATGGCCAGGTGGGAACACTGAAGCTTTCTTT	CASSLWPGGNTEAFF
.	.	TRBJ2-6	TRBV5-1	TGCGCCAGCAGCTTGGCCCTACTTTCTGGGGCCAACGTCCTGACTTTC	CASSLALLSGANVLTF
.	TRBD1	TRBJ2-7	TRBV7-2	TGTGCCAGCAGACGAAGACAGGGGGCCTACGAGCAGTACTTC	CASRRRQGAYEQYF
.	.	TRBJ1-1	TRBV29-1	TGCAGCGTTGGCGGGATGAACACTGAAGCTTTCTTT	CSVGGMNTEAFF
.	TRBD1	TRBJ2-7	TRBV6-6	TGTGCCAGCAGCCCCGGGACAGTGGACTACGAGCAGTACTTC	CASSPGTVDYEQYF
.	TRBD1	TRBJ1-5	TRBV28	TGTGCCAGCAGTCCAGGACAGGGGGCCAATCAGCCCCAGCATTTT	CASSPGQGANQPQHF
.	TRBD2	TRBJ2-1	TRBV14	TGTGCCAGCAGCCAAGAGATGTGGGGGACTAGCCCTTACAATGAGCAGTTCTTC	CASSQEMWGTSPYNEQFF